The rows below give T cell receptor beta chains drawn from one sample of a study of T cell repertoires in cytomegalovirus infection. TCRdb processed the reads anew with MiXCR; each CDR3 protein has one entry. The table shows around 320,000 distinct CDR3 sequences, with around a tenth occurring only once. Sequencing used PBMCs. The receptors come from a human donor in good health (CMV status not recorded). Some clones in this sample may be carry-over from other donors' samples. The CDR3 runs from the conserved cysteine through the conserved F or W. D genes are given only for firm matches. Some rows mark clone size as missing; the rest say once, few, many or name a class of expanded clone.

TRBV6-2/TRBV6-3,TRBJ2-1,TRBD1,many,TGTGCCAGCAGTTACCGACAGGGGGCCTTCAATGAGCAGTTCTTC,CASSYRQGAFNEQFF
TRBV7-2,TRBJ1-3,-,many,TGTGCCAGCGGTATAGGGGGGATCCAACCTGGAAACACCATATATTTT,CASGIGGIQPGNTIYF
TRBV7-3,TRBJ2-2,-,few,TGTGCCCTGGCTCGGGAAGGCACCGGGGAGCTGTTTTTT,CALAREGTGELFF
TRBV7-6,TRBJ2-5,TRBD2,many,TGTGCCAGCAGCTCCTGGGTAGCGGGAGACCTTAAAGAGACCCAGTACTTC,CASSSWVAGDLKETQYF
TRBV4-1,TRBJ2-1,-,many,TGCGCCAGCAGCCAATATCCCGAGCCGCGCACGACCAATGAGCAGTTCTTC,CASSQYPEPRTTNEQFF
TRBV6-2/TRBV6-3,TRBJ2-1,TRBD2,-,TGTGCCAGCAGTTCAACAGCGGGAGTCAACAATGAGCAGTTCTTC,CASSSTAGVNNEQFF
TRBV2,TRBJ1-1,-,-,TGTGCCAGCAGTGAAGCCCTTATGAACACTGAAGCTTTCTTT,CASSEALMNTEAFF
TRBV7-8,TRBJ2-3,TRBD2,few,TGTGCCAGCAGCCCCCGGGAGGGGCCTACAGATACGCAGTATTTT,CASSPREGPTDTQYF
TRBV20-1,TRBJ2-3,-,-,TGCAGTGCTAGGGGGGGCGGAGATACGCAGTATTTT,CSARGGGDTQYF
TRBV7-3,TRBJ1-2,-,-,TGTGCCAGCAGCTTACCCCTGGCCGCTAACTATGGCTACACCTTC,CASSLPLAANYGYTF
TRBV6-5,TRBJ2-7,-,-,TGTGCCAGCAGGGGCCCCCGGGAGCAGTACTTC,CASRGPREQYF
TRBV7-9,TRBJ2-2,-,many,TGTGCCAGCAGTTCCCCGGGACGGAGGAACACCGGGGAGCTGTTTTTT,CASSSPGRRNTGELFF
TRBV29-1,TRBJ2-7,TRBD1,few,TGCAGCGTGGCGGACAGGGTAGTGGGAGCGTGTGAGCAGTACTTC,CSVADRVVGACEQYF
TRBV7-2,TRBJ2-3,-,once,TGTGCCAGCAGATACCCAGGGACCACAGATTCGCAGTATTTT,CASRYPGTTDSQYF
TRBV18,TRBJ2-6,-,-,TGTGCCAGCTCACCAGGGGCAGGGGCGGCCTCTGGGGCCAACGTCCTGACTTTC,CASSPGAGAASGANVLTF
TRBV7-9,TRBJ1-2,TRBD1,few,TGTGCCAGCAGCGCTTCAGGGGGCGCGCATACCTTC,CASSASGGAHTF
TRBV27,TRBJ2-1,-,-,TGTGCCAGCACCTCGAGGCGTTCCTCCTACAATGAGCAGTTCTTC,CASTSRRSSYNEQFF
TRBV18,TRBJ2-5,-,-,TGTGCCAGCTCGTTGGGGACAAGCGAACAAGAGACCCAGTACTTC,CASSLGTSEQETQYF
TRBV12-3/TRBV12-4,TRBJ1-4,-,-,TGTGCCAGCAGTGGGGACGCGGCGGAAAAACTGTTTTTT,CASSGDAAEKLFF
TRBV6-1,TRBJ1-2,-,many,TGTGCCAGCAGTGAACCAGGGACTAACTATGGCTACACCTTC,CASSEPGTNYGYTF
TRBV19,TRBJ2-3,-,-,TGTGCCAGTAGTTCGCGGTACGATACGCAGTATTTT,CASSSRYDTQYF
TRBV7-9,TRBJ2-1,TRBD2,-,TGTGCCAGCAGCTTAGATAGCGGGAGGGCCGCCAATGAGCAGTTCTTC,CASSLDSGRAANEQFF
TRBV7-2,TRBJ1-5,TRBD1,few,TGTGCCAGCAGCCGGGACAGGGGGACTCCCCAGCATTTT,CASSRDRGTPQHF
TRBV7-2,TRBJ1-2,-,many,TGTGCCAGCAGCTTAGTGTCCCAGGGTGAAGGTGGCTACACCTTC,CASSLVSQGEGGYTF
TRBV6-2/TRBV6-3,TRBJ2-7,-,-,TGTGCCAGCAGTTACCACTCAATATACTACGAGCAGTACTTC,CASSYHSIYYEQYF